Ten or more counts support the clone carrying this TCR beta chain. In TCRdb, the 5' RACE reads were re-called with MiXCR into one record per CDR3 protein. The repertoire includes approximately 500,000 distinct CDR3 sequences, 20% to 30% of them detected once, and around an eighth sits in the top ten. The data originate from a study of T-cell memory formation after mild COVID-19. Trimming pared 1 base from V and 7 bases from J, leaving 10 bases between. CDR3 length equals 13 residues. Germline V gene sequence: CDR1 MNHNS, CDR2 SASEGT. Source material: PBMCs or a T cell subset sorted from them (not recorded which). The source is an adult woman who had mild COVID-19 (a few samples of this study predate the infection). Cell type and time point are not known. The chain employs TRBV6-1 and TRBJ1-1; tentative D call: TRBD1 (5 bases). CDR3 sequence: CASSEVNRNEAFF. The CDR3 DNA sequence: TGTGCCAGCAGTGAAGTTAACAGGAATGAAGCTTTCTTT.